This is a list of T cell receptor beta chains from one sample in a study of T cells in Graves' hyperthyroidism and ophthalmopathy. TCRdb independently ran MiXCR on the multiplex PCR reads; one entry per CDR3 protein. The sample carries 600,000 or so distinct CDR3 sequences, 13% to 15% recorded once. Sample: blood. The receptors were sampled from a woman aged 50 to 65 with Graves' ophthalmopathy. Each CDR3 is given with its conserved first and last residue. A D gene is named only where the DNA matches it firmly. Part of the rows lack a size; the others show once, few, many or a class for expanded clones.

d_gene: -
v_gene: TRBV2
abundance: many
j_gene: TRBJ1-1
CDR3aa: CATQGPNTEAFF
CDR3nt: TGTGCCACACAGGGACCGAACACTGAAGCTTTCTTT

d_gene: TRBD2
v_gene: TRBV19
abundance: -
j_gene: TRBJ2-4
CDR3aa: CASSITGSASGRATAKNIQYF
CDR3nt: TGTGCCAGTAGTATCACCGGTTCGGCTAGCGGGAGGGCGACCGCCAAAAACATTCAGTACTTC

d_gene: -
v_gene: TRBV7-9
abundance: -
j_gene: TRBJ2-7
CDR3aa: CASSFGGTPTYEQYF
CDR3nt: TGTGCCAGCAGCTTTGGGGGGACACCGACCTACGAGCAGTACTTC

d_gene: TRBD1
v_gene: TRBV28
abundance: -
j_gene: TRBJ2-2
CDR3aa: CASSSRTGPIPRDTGELFF
CDR3nt: TGTGCCAGCAGCTCGCGGACAGGACCAATCCCTCGGGACACCGGGGAGCTGTTTTTT

d_gene: -
v_gene: TRBV6-2/TRBV6-3
abundance: many
j_gene: TRBJ2-3
CDR3aa: CASSYFNILRDTQYF
CDR3nt: TGTGCCAGCAGTTACTTCAATATTCTCCGGGATACGCAGTATTTT

d_gene: -
v_gene: TRBV7-8
abundance: many
j_gene: TRBJ2-1
CDR3aa: CASSSSRSNEQFF
CDR3nt: TGTGCCAGCAGCTCTAGCAGGTCCAATGAGCAGTTCTTC

d_gene: -
v_gene: TRBV29-1
abundance: many
j_gene: TRBJ2-2
CDR3aa: CSVAPEFFSGELFF
CDR3nt: TGCAGCGTTGCACCCGAATTTTTCTCCGGGGAGCTGTTTTTT

d_gene: TRBD2
v_gene: TRBV7-3
abundance: -
j_gene: TRBJ2-5
CDR3aa: CASSSGTRSVETQYF
CDR3nt: TGTGCCAGCAGCTCTGGGACTAGGTCTGTAGAGACCCAGTACTTC

d_gene: -
v_gene: TRBV19
abundance: few
j_gene: TRBJ1-1
CDR3aa: CASSIGQRGLGAFF
CDR3nt: TGTGCCAGTAGTATTGGTCAGAGAGGCTTGGGGGCTTTCTTT

d_gene: -
v_gene: TRBV19
abundance: few
j_gene: TRBJ2-1
CDR3aa: CASSMGDNEQFF
CDR3nt: TGTGCCAGTAGTATGGGGGACAATGAGCAGTTCTTC

d_gene: TRBD2
v_gene: TRBV20-1
abundance: few
j_gene: TRBJ2-5
CDR3aa: CSALTSGGAETQYF
CDR3nt: TGCAGTGCTCTAACTAGCGGGGGGGCGGAGACCCAGTACTTC

d_gene: -
v_gene: TRBV7-2
abundance: few
j_gene: TRBJ1-4
CDR3aa: CASSPLAGPFAEKLFF
CDR3nt: TGTGCCAGCAGCCCCCTGGCCGGGCCGTTTGCCGAAAAACTGTTTTTT

d_gene: TRBD1
v_gene: TRBV28
abundance: many
j_gene: TRBJ2-1
CDR3aa: CASSSAGTGVYNEQFF
CDR3nt: TGTGCCAGCAGTTCGGCCGGGACAGGGGTGTACAATGAGCAGTTCTTC

d_gene: TRBD1
v_gene: TRBV6-1
abundance: many
j_gene: TRBJ1-2
CDR3aa: CASSHGQGFNYGYTF
CDR3nt: TGTGCCAGCAGCCACGGACAGGGATTTAACTATGGCTACACCTTC

d_gene: TRBD1
v_gene: TRBV6-2/TRBV6-3
abundance: many
j_gene: TRBJ2-7
CDR3aa: CASSFGTVGTYEQYF
CDR3nt: TGTGCCAGCAGTTTCGGGACAGTGGGAACCTACGAGCAGTACTTC

d_gene: -
v_gene: TRBV15
abundance: -
j_gene: TRBJ1-4
CDR3aa: CATSRVLSFNEKLFF
CDR3nt: TGTGCCACCAGCAGAGTACTAAGTTTTAATGAAAAACTGTTTTTT

d_gene: TRBD2
v_gene: TRBV7-2
abundance: many
j_gene: TRBJ2-5
CDR3aa: CASSYDSGIQETQYF
CDR3nt: TGTGCCAGCAGCTACGATAGCGGGATCCAAGAGACCCAGTACTTC

d_gene: TRBD2
v_gene: TRBV2
abundance: many
j_gene: TRBJ2-3
CDR3aa: CASSREGGDTQYF
CDR3nt: TGTGCCAGCAGTAGGGAGGGCGGAGATACGCAGTATTTT

d_gene: -
v_gene: TRBV5-4
abundance: -
j_gene: TRBJ2-7
CDR3aa: CASSPGRDLREQYF
CDR3nt: TGTGCCAGCAGTCCCGGCCGGGACCTGAGGGAGCAGTACTTC

d_gene: TRBD1
v_gene: TRBV6-5
abundance: -
j_gene: TRBJ1-5
CDR3aa: CASSSTGGTQPQHF
CDR3nt: TGTGCCAGCAGTTCCACAGGGGGCACTCAGCCCCAGCATTTT

d_gene: -
v_gene: TRBV6-1
abundance: many
j_gene: TRBJ2-7
CDR3aa: CASSYLNGGPVEQYF
CDR3nt: TGTGCCAGCAGTTACCTGAATGGAGGGCCGGTCGAGCAGTACTTC

d_gene: -
v_gene: TRBV6-2/TRBV6-3
abundance: many
j_gene: TRBJ1-1
CDR3aa: CASILGGSIREAFF
CDR3nt: TGTGCCAGCATCCTCGGTGGGTCGATTCGGGAAGCTTTCTTT

d_gene: -
v_gene: TRBV18
abundance: many
j_gene: TRBJ2-1
CDR3aa: CASSPLGGRSSYNEQFF
CDR3nt: TGTGCCAGCTCACCACTTGGGGGCCGGAGCTCCTACAATGAGCAGTTCTTC

d_gene: -
v_gene: TRBV15
abundance: many
j_gene: TRBJ1-2
CDR3aa: CATSRGRLNNGYTF
CDR3nt: TGTGCCACCAGCAGAGGTCGGCTAAACAATGGCTACACCTTC

d_gene: -
v_gene: TRBV6-1
abundance: once
j_gene: TRBJ2-7
CDR3aa: CTSSGTAGEQYF
CDR3nt: TGTACCAGCTCCGGGACAGCGGGAGAGCAGTACTTC

d_gene: TRBD2
v_gene: TRBV12-3/TRBV12-4
abundance: many
j_gene: TRBJ2-3
CDR3aa: CASSGWTSGTPEADTQYF
CDR3nt: TGTGCCAGCAGTGGGTGGACTAGCGGGACACCAGAGGCAGATACGCAGTATTTT

d_gene: -
v_gene: TRBV4-1
abundance: few
j_gene: TRBJ2-7
CDR3aa: CASSQVLLRRRPGKQYF
CDR3nt: TGCGCCAGCAGCCAAGTATTATTGCGGCGGAGGCCTGGGAAGCAGTACTTC

d_gene: TRBD2
v_gene: TRBV7-8
abundance: many
j_gene: TRBJ2-3
CDR3aa: CASSPAGLAGLTDTQYF
CDR3nt: TGTGCCAGCAGTCCAGCGGGGCTAGCGGGCCTCACAGATACGCAGTATTTT

d_gene: -
v_gene: TRBV6-1
abundance: -
j_gene: TRBJ1-4
CDR3aa: CASSVPTGGHEKLFF
CDR3nt: TGTGCCAGCAGTGTACCAACCGGGGGTCATGAAAAACTGTTTTTT

d_gene: -
v_gene: TRBV7-9
abundance: many
j_gene: TRBJ2-3
CDR3aa: CASSLAVQGDTQYF
CDR3nt: TGTGCCAGCAGCCTAGCGGTGCAGGGGGATACGCAGTATTTT

d_gene: -
v_gene: TRBV6-1
abundance: few
j_gene: TRBJ1-1
CDR3aa: CASSATGKEAFF
CDR3nt: TGTGCCAGCAGTGCCACAGGGAAAGAAGCTTTCTTT

d_gene: -
v_gene: TRBV24-1
abundance: many
j_gene: TRBJ2-3
CDR3aa: CATSRLSTDTQYF
CDR3nt: TGTGCCACCAGTCGACTGAGCACAGATACGCAGTATTTT

d_gene: -
v_gene: TRBV25-1
abundance: few
j_gene: TRBJ1-1
CDR3aa: CASSALATEAFF
CDR3nt: TGTGCCAGCAGTGCCCTCGCCACTGAAGCTTTCTTT

d_gene: -
v_gene: TRBV19
abundance: -
j_gene: TRBJ2-3
CDR3aa: CASSKTGSLYTDTQYF
CDR3nt: TGTGCCAGTAGTAAAACCGGGAGTCTTTACACAGATACGCAGTATTTT

d_gene: -
v_gene: TRBV10-3
abundance: few
j_gene: TRBJ2-1
CDR3aa: CAISEPRQRLPYPNNNEQFF
CDR3nt: TGTGCCATCAGTGAACCGAGACAGCGACTCCCATATCCTAATAACAATGAGCAGTTCTTC

d_gene: -
v_gene: TRBV30
abundance: many
j_gene: TRBJ2-1
CDR3aa: CACTPSLSYNEQFF
CDR3nt: TGTGCCTGCACCCCCAGTCTTTCCTACAATGAGCAGTTCTTC

d_gene: -
v_gene: TRBV6-1
abundance: many
j_gene: TRBJ2-3
CDR3aa: CASTPGRIFTDTQYF
CDR3nt: TGTGCCAGCACCCCTGGACGGATTTTCACAGATACGCAGTATTTT

d_gene: TRBD1
v_gene: TRBV28
abundance: -
j_gene: TRBJ2-1
CDR3aa: CASSRDRRDNEQFF
CDR3nt: TGTGCCAGCAGCCGGGACAGGCGGGACAATGAGCAGTTCTTC

d_gene: TRBD1
v_gene: TRBV18
abundance: many
j_gene: TRBJ1-1
CDR3aa: CASSLGRTGRYTEAFF
CDR3nt: TGTGCCAGCTCACTGGGTCGGACAGGGAGATACACTGAAGCTTTCTTT

d_gene: -
v_gene: TRBV30
abundance: many
j_gene: TRBJ2-1
CDR3aa: CAWSVLDEQFF
CDR3nt: TGTGCCTGGAGTGTACTGGATGAGCAGTTCTTC

d_gene: -
v_gene: TRBV27
abundance: few
j_gene: TRBJ1-6
CDR3aa: CASREANSPLHF
CDR3nt: TGTGCCAGCAGGGAAGCTAATTCACCCCTCCACTTT

d_gene: TRBD1
v_gene: TRBV20-1
abundance: many
j_gene: TRBJ1-2
CDR3aa: CSARTDPGGSGYTF
CDR3nt: TGCAGTGCTAGGACGGACCCAGGGGGGAGCGGCTACACCTTC

d_gene: -
v_gene: TRBV7-2
abundance: few
j_gene: TRBJ2-6
CDR3aa: CASSLVHGANVLTF
CDR3nt: TGTGCCAGCAGCTTAGTTCATGGGGCCAACGTCCTGACTTTC

d_gene: TRBD2
v_gene: TRBV29-1
abundance: few
j_gene: TRBJ2-1
CDR3aa: CSVPGGGGRSYNEQFF
CDR3nt: TGCAGCGTTCCGGGGGGGGGGGGCCGCTCCTACAATGAGCAGTTCTTC

d_gene: -
v_gene: TRBV29-1
abundance: -
j_gene: TRBJ1-1
CDR3aa: CSVPGLANTEAFF
CDR3nt: TGCAGCGTGCCGGGACTAGCGAACACTGAAGCTTTCTTT

d_gene: -
v_gene: TRBV7-9
abundance: -
j_gene: TRBJ2-7
CDR3aa: CASSLETAYYEQYF
CDR3nt: TGTGCCAGCAGCTTAGAGACAGCTTACTACGAGCAGTACTTC

d_gene: TRBD2
v_gene: TRBV11-2
abundance: -
j_gene: TRBJ2-3
CDR3aa: CASSPPGTSGMTDTQYF
CDR3nt: TGTGCCAGCAGCCCCCCCGGGACTAGCGGGATGACAGATACGCAGTATTTT

d_gene: TRBD2
v_gene: TRBV29-1
abundance: many
j_gene: TRBJ2-1
CDR3aa: CSVEAGTNDNEQFF
CDR3nt: TGCAGCGTTGAAGCCGGGACTAACGACAATGAGCAGTTCTTC

d_gene: -
v_gene: TRBV24-1
abundance: few
j_gene: TRBJ1-4
CDR3aa: CATSDSRGGGEKLFF
CDR3nt: TGTGCCACCAGTGACTCTCGGGGGGGTGGCGAAAAACTGTTTTTT

d_gene: TRBD2
v_gene: TRBV9
abundance: -
j_gene: TRBJ2-7
CDR3aa: CASSEGLADSYEQYF
CDR3nt: TGTGCCAGCAGCGAGGGACTAGCGGACTCCTACGAGCAGTACTTC

d_gene: TRBD2
v_gene: TRBV28
abundance: many
j_gene: TRBJ2-5
CDR3aa: CASSSPLAGVETQYF
CDR3nt: TGTGCCAGCAGTTCACCACTAGCGGGGGTGGAGACCCAGTACTTC

d_gene: -
v_gene: TRBV7-8
abundance: many
j_gene: TRBJ1-1
CDR3aa: CASSFQGMNTEAFF
CDR3nt: TGTGCCAGCAGCTTTCAGGGCATGAACACTGAAGCTTTCTTT

d_gene: -
v_gene: TRBV6-1
abundance: many
j_gene: TRBJ2-1
CDR3aa: CASRYKAGLEGSEQFF
CDR3nt: TGTGCCAGCAGATACAAGGCTGGACTGGAGGGATCTGAGCAGTTCTTC